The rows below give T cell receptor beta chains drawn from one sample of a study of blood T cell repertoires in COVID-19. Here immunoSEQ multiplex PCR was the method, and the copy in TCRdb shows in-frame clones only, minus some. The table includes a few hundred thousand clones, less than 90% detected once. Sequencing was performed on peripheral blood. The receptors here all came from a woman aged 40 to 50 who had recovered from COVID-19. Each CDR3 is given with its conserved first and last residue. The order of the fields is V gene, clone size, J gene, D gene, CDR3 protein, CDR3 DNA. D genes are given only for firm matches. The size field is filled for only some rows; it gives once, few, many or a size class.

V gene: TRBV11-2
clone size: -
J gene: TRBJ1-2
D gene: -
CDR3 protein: CASSLDRGFRGYTF
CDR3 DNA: TGTGCCAGCAGCTTAGACAGGGGATTTCGTGGCTACACCTTC

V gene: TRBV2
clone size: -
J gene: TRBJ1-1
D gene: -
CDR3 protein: CASSPGVPTEAFF
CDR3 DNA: TGTGCCAGCAGCCCGGGAGTGCCCACTGAAGCTTTCTTT

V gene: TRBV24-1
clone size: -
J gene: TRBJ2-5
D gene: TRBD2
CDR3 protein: CATSDPGGGRETQYF
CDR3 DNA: TGTGCCACCAGTGATCCTGGGGGAGGGCGGGAGACCCAGTACTTC

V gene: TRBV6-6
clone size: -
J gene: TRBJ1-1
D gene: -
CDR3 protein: CASNVEGEGTEAFF
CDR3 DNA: TGTGCCAGCAACGTTGAAGGGGAAGGCACTGAAGCTTTCTTT

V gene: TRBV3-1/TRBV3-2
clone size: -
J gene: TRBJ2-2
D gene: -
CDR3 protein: CASSPLSGELFF
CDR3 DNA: TGTGCCAGCAGCCCTTTGTCCGGGGAGCTGTTTTTT

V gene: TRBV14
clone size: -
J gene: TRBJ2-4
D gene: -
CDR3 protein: CASSQEPLSNIQYF
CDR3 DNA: TGTGCCAGCAGCCAAGAACCGCTTAGTAACATTCAGTACTTC

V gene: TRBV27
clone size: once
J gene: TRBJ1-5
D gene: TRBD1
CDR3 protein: CASSLTGSNQPQHF
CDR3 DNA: TGTGCCAGCAGTTTGACAGGGAGCAATCAGCCCCAGCATTTT

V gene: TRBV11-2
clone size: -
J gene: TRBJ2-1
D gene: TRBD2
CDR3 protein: CASSLDRWPSGGANEQFF
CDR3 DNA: TGTGCCAGCAGCTTAGATCGGTGGCCTAGCGGGGGGGCCAATGAGCAGTTCTTC

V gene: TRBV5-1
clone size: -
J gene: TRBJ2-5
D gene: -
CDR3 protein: CASSLPPGRGAGLDGETQYF
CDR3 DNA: TGCGCCAGCAGCTTGCCCCCTGGCCGGGGGGCCGGCTTGGATGGAGAGACCCAGTACTTC

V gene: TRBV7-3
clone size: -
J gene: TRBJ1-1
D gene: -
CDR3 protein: CASSFSPRQNTEAFF
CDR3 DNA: TGTGCCAGCAGCTTTTCCCCGAGGCAGAACACTGAAGCTTTCTTT

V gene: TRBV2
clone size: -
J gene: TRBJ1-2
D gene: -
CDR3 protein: CASTLAAWSYGYTF
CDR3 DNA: TGTGCCAGCACCTTGGCGGCTTGGAGCTATGGCTACACCTTC

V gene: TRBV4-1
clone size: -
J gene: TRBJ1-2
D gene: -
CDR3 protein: CASSQDQPGGKGYTF
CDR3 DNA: TGCGCCAGCAGCCAAGATCAACCCGGCGGGAAGGGCTACACCTTC

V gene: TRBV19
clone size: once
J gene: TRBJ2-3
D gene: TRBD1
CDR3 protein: CASRTGGIDTDTQYF
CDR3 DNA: TGTGCCAGTAGAACAGGGGGCATCGACACAGATACGCAGTATTTT

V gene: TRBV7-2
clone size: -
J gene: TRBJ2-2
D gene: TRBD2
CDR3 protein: CASSSLAGVYTGELFF
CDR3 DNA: TGTGCCAGCAGCTCACTAGCGGGGGTGTACACCGGGGAGCTGTTTTTT

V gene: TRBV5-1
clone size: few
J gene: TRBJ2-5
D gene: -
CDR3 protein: CASSPNARVMAQYF
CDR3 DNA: TGCGCCAGCAGCCCTAATGCCAGGGTAATGGCCCAGTACTTC

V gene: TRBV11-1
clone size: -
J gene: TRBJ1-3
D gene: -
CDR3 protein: CASSLELGNTIYF
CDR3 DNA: TGTGCCAGCAGCTTAGAGCTTGGAAACACCATATATTTT

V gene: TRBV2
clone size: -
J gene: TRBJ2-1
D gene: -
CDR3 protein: CASTGGTYNEQFF
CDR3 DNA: TGTGCCAGCACCGGGGGAACCTACAATGAGCAGTTCTTC

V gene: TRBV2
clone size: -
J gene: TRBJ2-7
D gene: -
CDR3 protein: CASRRESAYEQYF
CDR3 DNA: TGTGCCAGCAGACGGGAATCCGCCTACGAGCAGTACTTC

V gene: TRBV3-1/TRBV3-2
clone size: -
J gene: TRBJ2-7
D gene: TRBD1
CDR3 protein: CASSRQGPYEQYF
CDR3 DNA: TGTGCCAGCAGCCGACAGGGCCCCTACGAGCAGTACTTC

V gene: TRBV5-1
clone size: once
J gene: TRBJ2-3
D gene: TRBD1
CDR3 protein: CASMATGVPDTQYF
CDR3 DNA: TGCGCCAGCATGGCGACAGGGGTTCCAGATACGCAGTATTTT

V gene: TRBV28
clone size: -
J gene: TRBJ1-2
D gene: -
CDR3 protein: CASNHGGRSGGYTF
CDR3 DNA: TGTGCCAGCAATCACGGAGGCAGGTCGGGAGGCTACACCTTC

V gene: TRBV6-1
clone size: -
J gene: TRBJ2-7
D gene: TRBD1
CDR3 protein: CASSESTGGREQYF
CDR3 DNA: TGTGCCAGCAGTGAAAGTACAGGGGGCAGGGAGCAGTACTTC

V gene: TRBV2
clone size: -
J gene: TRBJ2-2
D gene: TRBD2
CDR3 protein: CASSDLAGGPGELFF
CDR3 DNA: TGTGCCAGCAGTGATCTAGCGGGGGGCCCCGGGGAGCTGTTTTTT

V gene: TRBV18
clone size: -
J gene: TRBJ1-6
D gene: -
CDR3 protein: CASSPAGRDSPLHF
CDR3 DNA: TGTGCCAGCTCCCCTGCGGGACGGGATTCACCCCTCCACTTT

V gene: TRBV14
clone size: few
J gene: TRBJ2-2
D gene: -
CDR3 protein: CASSQDLVRAGELFF
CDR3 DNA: TGTGCCAGCAGCCAAGATCTGGTCCGAGCGGGGGAGCTGTTTTTT

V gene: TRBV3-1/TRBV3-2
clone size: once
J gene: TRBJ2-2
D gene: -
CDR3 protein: CASSRDSNTGELFF
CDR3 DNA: TGTGCCAGCAGCCGAGACTCGAACACCGGGGAGCTGTTTTTT

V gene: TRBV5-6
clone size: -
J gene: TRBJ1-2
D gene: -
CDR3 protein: CASSSGFGYTF
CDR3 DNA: TGTGCCAGCAGCTCAGGGTTCGGCTACACCTTC

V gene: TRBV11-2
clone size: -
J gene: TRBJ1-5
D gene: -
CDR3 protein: CASSSDGGQHQPQHF
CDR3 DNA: TGTGCCAGCAGCTCCGACGGGGGGCAGCATCAGCCCCAGCATTTT

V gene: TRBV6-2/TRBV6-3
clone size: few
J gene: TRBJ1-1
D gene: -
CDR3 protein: CASSYLLGETEAFF
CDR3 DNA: TGTGCCAGCAGTTACCTGCTTGGGGAGACTGAAGCTTTCTTT

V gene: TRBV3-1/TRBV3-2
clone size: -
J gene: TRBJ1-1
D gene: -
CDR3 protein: CASSQDPYSGNTEAFF
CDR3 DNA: TGTGCCAGCAGCCAAGATCCATACAGCGGGAACACTGAAGCTTTCTTT

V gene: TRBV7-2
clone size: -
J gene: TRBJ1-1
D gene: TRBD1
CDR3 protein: CASSLQGWEAFF
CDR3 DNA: TGTGCCAGCAGCCTACAGGGGTGGGAAGCTTTCTTT

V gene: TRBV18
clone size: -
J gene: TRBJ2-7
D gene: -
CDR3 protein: CASSQGTGFYEQYF
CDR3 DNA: TGTGCCAGCTCACAGGGAACAGGGTTCTACGAGCAGTACTTC

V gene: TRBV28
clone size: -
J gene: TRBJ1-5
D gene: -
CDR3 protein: CASSLLDRDNQPQHF
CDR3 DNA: TGTGCCAGCAGTTTACTAGACAGAGACAATCAGCCCCAGCATTTT

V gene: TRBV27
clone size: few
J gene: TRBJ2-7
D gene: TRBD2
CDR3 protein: CATTGTSREQYF
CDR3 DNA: TGTGCCACCACCGGGACTAGCCGAGAGCAGTACTTC

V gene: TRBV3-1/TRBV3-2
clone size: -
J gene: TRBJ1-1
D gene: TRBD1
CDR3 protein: CASSPRDRSNTEAFF
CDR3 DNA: TGTGCCAGCAGCCCACGGGACAGATCGAACACTGAAGCTTTCTTT

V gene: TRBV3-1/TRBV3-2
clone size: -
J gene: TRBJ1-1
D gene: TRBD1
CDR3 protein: CASSRTGGGWTEAFF
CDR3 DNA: TGTGCCAGCAGTCGGACAGGGGGAGGATGGACTGAAGCTTTCTTT

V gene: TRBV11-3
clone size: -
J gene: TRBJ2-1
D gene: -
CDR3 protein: CASSLVQGWYNEQFF
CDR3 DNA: TGTGCCAGCAGCTTGGTGCAGGGGTGGTACAATGAGCAGTTCTTC

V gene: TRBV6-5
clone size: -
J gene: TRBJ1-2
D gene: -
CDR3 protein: CASSPDAGRYGYTF
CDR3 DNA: TGTGCCAGCAGCCCGGACGCGGGTCGCTATGGCTACACCTTC

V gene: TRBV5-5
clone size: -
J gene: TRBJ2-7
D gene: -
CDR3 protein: CASSSQNRVLSYEQYF
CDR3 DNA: TGTGCCAGCAGCTCTCAGAACAGGGTACTATCCTACGAGCAGTACTTC

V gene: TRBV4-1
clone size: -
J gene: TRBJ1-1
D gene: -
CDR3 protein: CASSRSGTRNTEAFF
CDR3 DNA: TGCGCCAGCAGCCGATCCGGGACACGGAACACTGAAGCTTTCTTT

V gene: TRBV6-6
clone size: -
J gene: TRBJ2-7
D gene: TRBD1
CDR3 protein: CASSYPPGQTYEQYF
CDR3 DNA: TGTGCCAGCAGTTACCCACCGGGACAGACCTACGAGCAGTACTTC

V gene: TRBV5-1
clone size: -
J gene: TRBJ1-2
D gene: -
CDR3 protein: CASSPPGAEGGYTF
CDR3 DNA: TGCGCCAGCAGCCCGCCCGGGGCGGAGGGTGGCTACACCTTC

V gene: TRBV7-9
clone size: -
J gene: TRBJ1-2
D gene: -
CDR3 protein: CASSLEQYGYTF
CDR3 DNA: TGTGCCAGCAGCTTAGAACAGTATGGCTACACCTTC

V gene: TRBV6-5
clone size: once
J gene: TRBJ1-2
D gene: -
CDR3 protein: CASSYQGPTVYGYTF
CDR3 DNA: TGTGCCAGCAGTTACCAGGGCCCTACCGTCTATGGCTACACCTTC

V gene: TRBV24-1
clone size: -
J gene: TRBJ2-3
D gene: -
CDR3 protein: CATSEPRQSTDTQYF
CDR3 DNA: TGTGCCACCAGTGAACCGAGGCAGAGCACAGATACGCAGTATTTT

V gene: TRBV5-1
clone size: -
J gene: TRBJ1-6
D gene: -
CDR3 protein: CASSLRQSESPLHF
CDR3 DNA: TGCGCCAGCAGCCTTAGACAAAGTGAGTCACCCCTCCACTTT

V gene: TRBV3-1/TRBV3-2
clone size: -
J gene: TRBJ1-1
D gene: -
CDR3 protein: CASSQGRGEAFF
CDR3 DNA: TGTGCCAGCAGCCAAGGAAGGGGGGAAGCTTTCTTT

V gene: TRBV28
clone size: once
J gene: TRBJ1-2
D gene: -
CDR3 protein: CASPPTDSNYGYTF
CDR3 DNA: TGTGCCAGCCCTCCTACCGACAGTAACTATGGCTACACCTTC

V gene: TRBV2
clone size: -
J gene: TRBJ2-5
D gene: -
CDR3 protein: CASSPSLSQETQYF
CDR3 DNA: TGTGCCAGCAGTCCCTCACTTAGCCAAGAGACCCAGTACTTC

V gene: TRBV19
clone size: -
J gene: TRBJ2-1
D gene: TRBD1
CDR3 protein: CASSTDRGPYNEQFF
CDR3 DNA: TGTGCCAGTAGTACCGACAGGGGACCCTACAATGAGCAGTTCTTC

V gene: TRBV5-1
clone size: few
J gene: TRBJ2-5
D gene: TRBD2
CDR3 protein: CASSPGGVGETQYF
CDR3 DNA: TGCGCCAGCAGCCCGGGAGGGGTAGGGGAGACCCAGTACTTC

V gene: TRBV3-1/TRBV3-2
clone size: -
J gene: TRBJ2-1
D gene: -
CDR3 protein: CASSPLGDVYGEQFF
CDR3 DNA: TGTGCCAGCAGCCCCCTCGGGGATGTTTACGGTGAGCAGTTCTTC

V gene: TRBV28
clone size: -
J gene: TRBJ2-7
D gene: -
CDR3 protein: CASTSGSYEQYF
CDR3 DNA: TGTGCCAGCACGAGCGGCTCCTACGAGCAGTACTTC